Listed below are T cell receptor beta chains from one sample, sequenced in a study of T cell changes during pregnancy in multiple sclerosis. Repertoires were generated with immunoSEQ multiplex PCR, while TCRdb's copy carries only in-frame clones and drops some. The sample includes tens of thousands of clones, roughly 92% of them seen just once. The source material was CD8+ T cells from peripheral blood mononuclear cells, sampled in the third trimester of pregnancy. The receptors here all came from a female donor in good health, enrolled as a control in a pregnancy study. The CDR3 runs from the conserved cysteine through the conserved F or W. The order of the fields is clone size, D gene, V gene, J gene, CDR3 protein, CDR3 DNA. D genes are given only for firm matches. The size field is filled for only some rows; it gives once, few, many or a size class.

-,-,TRBV7-3,TRBJ2-5,CASSLSGEEETQYF,TGTGCCAGCAGCTTAAGCGGGGAGGAAGAGACCCAGTACTTC
-,TRBD1,TRBV5-1,TRBJ2-7,CASSTETGTDYEQYF,TGCGCCAGCAGCACGGAGACAGGGACGGACTACGAGCAGTACTTC
-,-,TRBV6-5,TRBJ2-1,CASSYLSAGEQFF,TGTGCCAGCAGTTACTTGTCCGCGGGCGAGCAGTTCTTC
-,-,TRBV13,TRBJ1-2,CASSLGRGGYYGYTF,TGTGCCAGCAGCTTAGGCCGAGGAGGGTATTATGGCTACACCTTC
-,TRBD2,TRBV27,TRBJ2-2,CASTLRGAGELFF,TGTGCCAGCACCCTCCGGGGGGCCGGGGAGCTGTTTTTT
-,-,TRBV27,TRBJ1-4,CASSYLQNEKLFF,TGTGCCAGCAGTTACCTGCAGAATGAAAAACTGTTTTTT
-,-,TRBV27,TRBJ2-7,CASSLSGSFYEQYF,TGTGCCAGCAGTTTATCGGGGAGCTTCTACGAGCAGTACTTC
-,TRBD2,TRBV11-2,TRBJ2-3,CASSRTSGGASTNTDTQYF,TGTGCCAGCAGCCGGACTAGCGGGGGGGCGTCAACTAACACAGATACGCAGTATTTT
-,TRBD2,TRBV19,TRBJ2-5,CASSITASGGPQQETQYF,TGTGCCAGTAGTATAACAGCTAGCGGGGGGCCCCAGCAAGAGACCCAGTACTTC
-,-,TRBV27,TRBJ2-5,CASSQGETQYF,TGTGCCAGCAGTCAGGGAGAGACCCAGTACTTC
-,-,TRBV27,TRBJ2-5,CASSLPGETQYF,TGTGCCAGCAGTTTACCCGGGGAGACCCAGTACTTC
-,TRBD2,TRBV5-6,TRBJ2-3,CASSTWTSGAVTDTQYF,TGTGCCAGCAGCACTTGGACTAGCGGAGCGGTTACAGATACGCAGTATTTT
-,-,TRBV27,TRBJ1-2,CASSSLPGNYGYTF,TGTGCCAGCAGTTCTCTTCCAGGGAACTATGGCTACACCTTC
-,-,TRBV19,TRBJ1-2,CASSIPFQGYYGYTF,TGTGCCAGTAGTATTCCTTTTCAGGGATACTATGGCTACACCTTC
few,-,TRBV11-2,TRBJ1-1,CASSLDKISEAFF,TGTGCCAGCAGCTTAGATAAAATTTCTGAAGCTTTCTTT
-,-,TRBV19,TRBJ2-1,CASSLRGSYNEQFF,TGTGCCAGTAGCCTCCGGGGGTCCTACAATGAGCAGTTCTTC